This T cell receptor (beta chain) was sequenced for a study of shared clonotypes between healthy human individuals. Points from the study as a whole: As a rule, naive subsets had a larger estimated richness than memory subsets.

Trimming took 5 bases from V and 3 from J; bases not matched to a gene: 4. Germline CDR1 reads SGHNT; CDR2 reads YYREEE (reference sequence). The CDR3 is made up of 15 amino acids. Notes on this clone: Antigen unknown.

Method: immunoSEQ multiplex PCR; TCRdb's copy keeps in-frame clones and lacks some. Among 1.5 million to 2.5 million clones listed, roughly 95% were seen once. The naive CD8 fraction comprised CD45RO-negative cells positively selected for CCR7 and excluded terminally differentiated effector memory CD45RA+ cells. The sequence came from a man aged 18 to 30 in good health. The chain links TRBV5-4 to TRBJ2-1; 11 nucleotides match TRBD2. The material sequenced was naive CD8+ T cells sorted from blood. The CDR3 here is CASRKGLADYNEQFF. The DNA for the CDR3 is TGTGCCAGCAGGAAGGGACTAGCGGACTACAATGAGCAGTTCTTC. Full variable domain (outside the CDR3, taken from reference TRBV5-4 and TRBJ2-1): ETGVTQSPTHLIKTRGQQVTLRCSSQSGHNTVSWYQQALGQGPQFIFQYYREEENGRGNFPPRFSGLQFPNYSSELNVNALELDDSALYLCASRKGLADYNEQFFGPGTRLTVL.